The TCR beta chain under discussion was sequenced for a study of blood T cell repertoires in COVID-19. CDR1 and CDR2 from the germline V gene are SGHRS and YFSETQ. Trimming removed 5 bases from V and 1 base from J; junction bases left unmatched: 12. CDR3 length: 16 residues. Original processing notes: Reference gene primer amplification yielded estimated nucleated cell counts. TCRdb's copy holds only in-frame clones and misses some; the assay was immunoSEQ multiplex PCR. V, J and clone size are taken as reported in that table, and D and trimming were inferred from the DNA itself. In the table there are some 200,000 clones, about 80% of which are singletons.

J is TRBJ2-7 and V is TRBV5-1; 7 nucleotides line up with TRBD1. Input material: peripheral blood. The clonotype comes from a human donor with acute or convalescent COVID-19. The donor label of this sample is uncertain. The CDR3 here is CASSVNRQGPSYEQYF. CDR3 coding DNA: TGCGCCAGCAGTGTGAACCGACAGGGTCCATCCTACGAGCAGTACTTC. Complete variable domain (other parts from reference TRBV5-1 and TRBJ2-7): KAGVTQTPRYLIKTRGQQVTLSCSPISGHRSVSWYQQTPGQGLQFLFEYFSETQRNKGNFPGRFSGRQFSNSRSEMNVSTLELGDSALYLCASSVNRQGPSYEQYFGPGTRLTVT.